Below are 4 T cell receptor beta chains sequenced from a single sample in a study of blood T cell repertoires in COVID-19. Sequencing used immunoSEQ multiplex PCR; TCRdb keeps in-frame clones, though not all of them. The table shows approximately 120,000 clones, with less than 90% occurring only once. The specimen sequenced was peripheral blood. Receptors were obtained from a woman of 80 years or more with acute or convalescent COVID-19.

This rearrangement joins TRBV5-4 to TRBJ1-1; D perhaps matches TRBD1 (5 bases). CDR1 is SGHNT and CDR2 is YYREEE in the germline V gene (reference sequence). Trimming pared 0 bases from V and 0 bases from J, leaving 12 bases between. The CDR3 spans 16 residues. In nucleotides, the CDR3 is TGTGCCAGCAGCTTGGAAGGGGTACAGTTGAACACTGAAGCTTTCTTT. This encodes CASSLEGVQLNTEAFF.

The V and J genes are TRBV19 and TRBJ2-2, with D maybe TRBD2 (5 bases). CDR1 and CDR2 (germline): LNHDA, SQIVND (reference sequence). V dropped 2 bases and J dropped 6 bases, with 13 bases sitting between them. This CDR3 has 15 amino acids. This CDR3 reads CASSIKRLSPGELFF. The CDR3 DNA follows: TGTGCCAGTAGTATAAAACGACTAAGCCCCGGGGAGCTGTTTTTT.

The chain is built from TRBV15 and TRBJ1-5; no definite D call. The germline V and J ends were trimmed by 6 bases and 6 bases, with 12 bases remaining between them. Germline CDR1 and CDR2: LNHNV and YYDKDF (reference sequence). The CDR3 sequence is 13 residues long. The CDR3 coding sequence is TGTGCCACCAGGGAGGAATGGGGTCAGCCCCAGCATTTT. Its translation: CATREEWGQPQHF.

This sequence joins TRBV14 and TRBJ1-1, with 9 positions matching TRBD1. The CDR3 totals 16 residues. Looked up from germline, CDR1 is SGHDN and CDR2 is FVKESK. J gave up 5 bases and V 5 bases, and 12 bases lay outside the gene matches. DNA for the CDR3: TGTGCCAGCAGCTTTCGGACAACAGGGGGCAGGACTGAAGCTTTCTTT. Its translation: CASSFRTTGGRTEAFF.